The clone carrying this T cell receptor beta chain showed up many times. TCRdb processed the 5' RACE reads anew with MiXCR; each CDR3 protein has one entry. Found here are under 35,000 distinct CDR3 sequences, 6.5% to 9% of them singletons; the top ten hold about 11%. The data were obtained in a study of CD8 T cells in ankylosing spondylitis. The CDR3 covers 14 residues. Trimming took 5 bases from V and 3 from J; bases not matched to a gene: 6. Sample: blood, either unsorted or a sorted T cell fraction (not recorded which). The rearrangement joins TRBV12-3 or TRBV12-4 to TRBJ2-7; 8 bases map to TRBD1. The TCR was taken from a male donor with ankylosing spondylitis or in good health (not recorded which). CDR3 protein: CASSPGGGFYEQYF. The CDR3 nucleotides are TGTGCCAGCAGTCCAGGGGGCGGTTTCTACGAGCAGTACTTC.